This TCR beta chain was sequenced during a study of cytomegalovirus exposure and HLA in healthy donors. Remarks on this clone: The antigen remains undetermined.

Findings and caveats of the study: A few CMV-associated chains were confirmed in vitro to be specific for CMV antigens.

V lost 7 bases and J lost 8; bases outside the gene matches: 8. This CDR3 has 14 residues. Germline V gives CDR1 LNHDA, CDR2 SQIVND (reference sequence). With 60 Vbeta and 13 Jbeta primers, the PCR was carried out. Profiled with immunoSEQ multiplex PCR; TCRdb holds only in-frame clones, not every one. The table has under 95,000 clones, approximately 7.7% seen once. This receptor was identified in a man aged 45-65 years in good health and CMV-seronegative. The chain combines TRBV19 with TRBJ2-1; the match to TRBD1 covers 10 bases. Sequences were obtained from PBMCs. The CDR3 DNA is TGTGCCAGTACCCTGGACAGGGGGGGGTATGAGCAGTTCTTC. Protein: CASTLDRGGYEQFF.